These 14 T cell receptor beta chains came from one sample sequenced in a study of PD-L1 blockade in urothelial cancer. Generated by immunoSEQ multiplex PCR, the TCRdb table keeps only in-frame clones and is missing some. Among approximately 39,000 clones listed, approximately 90% were seen once. Sequenced material: PBMCs, taken around atezolizumab (anti-PD-L1) treatment. The source is a man aged 60 to 69 with urothelial cancer.

V and J are TRBV6-5 and TRBJ1-6; D is unresolved. The germline gives CDR1 MNHEY, CDR2 SVGAGI. Between the trimmed V and J ends, which lost 0 bases and 12 bases, there was a span of 12 bases. CDR3 length: 14 residues. The DNA for the CDR3 is TGTGCCAGCAGTTACTCAGAACAAGTGATACCCCTCCACTTT. Translating it yields CASSYSEQVIPLHF.

This chain uses TRBV20-1 with TRBJ2-1; no reliable D call. This CDR3 is 11 amino acids long. With 3 bases removed from V and 6 bases from J, the gap between germline ends came to 6 bases. Looked up from germline, CDR1 is DFQATT and CDR2 is SNEGSKA (reference sequence). CDR3 amino acids: CSASQFNEQFF. CDR3 nucleotide sequence: TGCAGTGCTAGTCAGTTCAATGAGCAGTTCTTC.

This chain connects TRBV5-1 to TRBJ1-2; TRBD1 might be the D (5 bases). The CDR3 totals 12 residues. The V gene lost 0 bases and the J gene lost 8 bases, with 8 bases spanning the gap. Germline CDR1 and CDR2: SGHRS and YFSETQ. For the CDR3, the DNA is TGCGCCAGCAGCTTGGAAGGGGTCGGCTACACCTTC. Its translation: CASSLEGVGYTF. The entire variable domain, with the rest obtained from reference TRBV5-1 and TRBJ1-2, is as follows: KAGVTQTPRYLIKTRGQQVTLSCSPISGHRSVSWYQQTPGQGLQFLFEYFSETQRNKGNFPGRFSGRQFSNSRSEMNVSTLELGDSALYLCASSLEGVGYTFGSGTRLTVV.

This clone was seen just once. This rearrangement joins TRBV29-1 to TRBJ1-5, with TRBD1 identical over 10 bases. Germline CDR1 is SQVTM and CDR2 is ANQGSEA. J gave up 1 base and V 6 bases, and 15 bases lay outside the gene matches. The CDR3 contains 18 residues. CDR3 DNA: TGCAGCGTAGCCTGGCCGGGGGACAGGGGTGAAAGCAATCAGCCCCAGCATTTT. This codes for CSVAWPGDRGESNQPQHF.

The V and J genes are TRBV6-1 and TRBJ1-1; 8 bases align to TRBD1. The CDR3 totals 14 residues. V lost 5 bases and J lost 4; bases outside the gene matches: 6. Germline assignment: CDR1 MNHNS and CDR2 SASEGT. Written as DNA, the CDR3 is TGTGCCAGCAGTAGGGGACAGGAGGGCACTGAAGCTTTCTTT. Amino acid sequence: CASSRGQEGTEAFF.

The table lists this clone with a few counts. Other DNA variants within this sample encode the same CDR3. This chain uses TRBV5-6 with TRBJ1-1, with D possibly being TRBD1 (5 bases). This CDR3 region has 13 residues. Germline V CDR1 and CDR2: SGHDT, YYEEEE. V shed 4 bases and J shed 1 base, with 8 bases lying between them. The CDR3 loop reads CASSRGGNTEAFF. CDR3 DNA sequence: TGTGCCAGCAGCCGGGGGGGGAACACTGAAGCTTTCTTT.

The V gene is TRBV30, the J gene TRBJ2-7, with 8 nucleotides matching TRBD2. This CDR3 has 16 amino acids. J was trimmed by 6 bases and V by 0 bases; bases with no gene match: 13. The V gene's germline CDR1 is GTSNPN and CDR2 SVGIG (reference sequence). Here the CDR3 reads CAWSVRGGSGIGEQYF. The DNA of the CDR3 is TGTGCCTGGAGTGTACGCGGGGGTAGCGGGATCGGCGAGCAGTACTTC.

The chain uses TRBV7-9 and TRBJ1-2, with D unresolved. This CDR3 region has 17 residues. Germline values: CDR1 SEHNR, CDR2 FQNEAQ (reference sequence). The V end lost 3 bases, the J end lost 0 bases, and 17 bases lay between the germline ends. The CDR3 sequence is CASSFESVREANYGYTF. CDR3 DNA sequence: TGTGCCAGCAGCTTTGAGTCGGTACGGGAAGCTAACTATGGCTACACCTTC.

The rearrangement joins TRBV28 to TRBJ2-2; 9 bases are shared with TRBD1. The CDR3 has 15 amino acids. Per the germline V gene, CDR1 is MDHEN and CDR2 is SYDVKM. V lost 7 bases, J lost 5 bases, and 8 bases stayed unmatched. This CDR3 is CASNFRDRETGELFF. CDR3 DNA: TGTGCCAGCAATTTCCGGGACAGGGAAACCGGGGAGCTGTTTTTT.

This rearrangement joins TRBV7-3 to TRBJ1-5; tentative D call: TRBD1 (5 bases). Trimming took 5 bases from V and 2 from J, leaving 16 bases between them. Germline V gene data show CDR1 as SGHTA and CDR2 as FQGTGA. The CDR3 is 16 amino acids. CDR3 nucleotides: TGTGCCAGCAGCCTCCCAGGGCAGGTAGGCAATCAGCCCCAGCATTTT. Encoded protein: CASSLPGQVGNQPQHF.

V is TRBV7-6 and J is TRBJ2-5; D might be TRBD1 (6 bases). This CDR3 is 15 amino acids long. CDR1 is SGHVS, CDR2 FNYEAQ, per germline. The V and J ends lost 5 bases and 2 bases respectively, with 15 bases between them. The CDR3: CASSRAGTPQETQYF. The CDR3 nucleotides read TGTGCCAGCAGCAGGGCCGGGACACCGCAAGAGACCCAGTACTTC. Using reference TRBV7-6 and TRBJ2-5 for the parts outside the CDR3, the full variable domain is GAGVSQSPRYKVTKRGQDVALRCDPISGHVSLYWYRQALGQGPEFLTYFNYEAQQDKSGLPNDRFSAERPEGSISTLTIQRTEQRDSAMYRCASSRAGTPQETQYFGPGTRLLVL.

The gene calls are TRBV9 and TRBJ2-3, with D possibly being TRBD2 (6 bases). CDR1 and CDR2 (germline): SGDLS, YYNGEE. Trimming took off 5 bases at V and 1 base at J, with 11 bases between the two ends. The CDR3 covers 14 residues. CDR3 sequence reads: CASSGGSGTDTQYF. Here the CDR3 DNA reads TGTGCCAGCAGTGGAGGGTCTGGCACAGATACGCAGTATTTT. The full variable domain, in which reference TRBV9 and TRBJ2-3 provide the parts outside the CDR3, is DSGVTQTPKHLITATGQRVTLRCSPRSGDLSVYWYQQSLDQGLQFLIQYYNGEERAKGNILERFSAQQFPDLHSELNLSSLELGDSALYFCASSGGSGTDTQYFGPGTRLTVL.

J is TRBJ2-1 and V is TRBV7-2; the D is unclear. This CDR3 comprises 13 residues. Trimming shortened V by 3 bases and J by 4 bases, and 7 bases separated the two germline ends. The V gene's germline CDR1 is SGHTA and CDR2 FQGNSA. CDR3 region: CASSFLVYNEQFF. CDR3 nucleotide sequence: TGTGCCAGCAGCTTCCTAGTGTACAATGAGCAGTTCTTC. The whole variable domain, remainder taken from reference TRBV7-2 and TRBJ2-1, is GAGVSQSPSNKVTEKGKDVELRCDPISGHTALYWYRQSLGQGLEFLIYFQGNSAPDKSGLPSDRFSAERTGGSVSTLTIQRTQQEDSAVYLCASSFLVYNEQFFGPGTRLTVL.

The chain combines TRBV28 with TRBJ2-1, with 11 positions matching TRBD2. The germline V gene encodes CDR1 MDHEN and CDR2 SYDVKM. V was pared by 6 bases and J by 6 bases, with 7 bases of the junction left unmatched. This CDR3 spans 15 amino acids. CDR3 amino acids: CASRKLAGVLNEQFF. The CDR3 coding sequence is TGTGCCAGCAGGAAACTAGCGGGAGTTCTCAATGAGCAGTTCTTC.